In this sample, the clone carrying this TCR beta chain turned up a few times. In germline, CDR1 is SGHDT, CDR2 YYEEEE. V lost 2 bases and J 1 base, leaving 13 bases between the germline ends. The CDR3 covers 16 residues. The data originate from a study of T cell responses to AZD1222 COVID-19 vaccine. The method was immunoSEQ multiplex PCR; TCRdb's version includes in-frame clones alone and lacks a portion of them. This table holds around 84,000 clones, about 92% found once. V usage is TRBV5-6 and J usage is TRBJ2-4, with D perhaps being TRBD1 or TRBD2 (6 bases each). Material: peripheral blood, obtained on day 0 of MenACWY control vaccination. This clonotype was obtained from an adult in good health. CDR3 loop: CASSLWGAVAKNIQYF. In nucleotides, the CDR3 is TGTGCCAGCAGCTTATGGGGGGCTGTCGCCAAAAACATTCAGTACTTC.